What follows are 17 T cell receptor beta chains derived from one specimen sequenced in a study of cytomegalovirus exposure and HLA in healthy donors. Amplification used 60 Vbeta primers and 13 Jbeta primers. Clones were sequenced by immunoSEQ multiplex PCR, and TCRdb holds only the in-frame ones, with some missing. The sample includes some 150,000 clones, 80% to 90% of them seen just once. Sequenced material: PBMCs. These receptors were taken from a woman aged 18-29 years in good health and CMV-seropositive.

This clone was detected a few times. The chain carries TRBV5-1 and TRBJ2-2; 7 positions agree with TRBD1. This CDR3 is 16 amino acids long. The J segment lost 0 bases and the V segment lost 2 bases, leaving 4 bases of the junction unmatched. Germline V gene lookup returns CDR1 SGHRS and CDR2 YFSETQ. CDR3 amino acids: CASSFSGTANTGELFF. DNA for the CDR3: TGCGCCAGCAGCTTTTCCGGGACAGCGAACACCGGGGAGCTGTTTTTT.

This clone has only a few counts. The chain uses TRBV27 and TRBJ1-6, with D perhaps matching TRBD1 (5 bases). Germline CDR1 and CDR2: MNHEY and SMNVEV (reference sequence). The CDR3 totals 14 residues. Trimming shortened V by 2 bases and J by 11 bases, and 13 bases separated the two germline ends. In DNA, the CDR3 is TGTGCCAGCAGTTTACCCCCCCCGGGGGCACCCCTCCACTTT. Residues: CASSLPPPGAPLHF.

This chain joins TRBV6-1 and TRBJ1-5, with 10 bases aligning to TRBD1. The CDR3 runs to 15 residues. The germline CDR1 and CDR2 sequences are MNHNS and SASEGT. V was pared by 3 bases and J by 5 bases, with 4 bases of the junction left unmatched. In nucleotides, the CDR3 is TGTGCCAGCAGTGAGGGGACAGGGGAGTATCAGCCCCAGCATTTT. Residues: CASSEGTGEYQPQHF.

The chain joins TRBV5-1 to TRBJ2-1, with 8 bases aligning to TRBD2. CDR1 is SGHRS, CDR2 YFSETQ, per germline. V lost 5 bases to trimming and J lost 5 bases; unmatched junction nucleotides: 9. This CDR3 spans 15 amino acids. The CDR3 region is CASSRLRGGDNEQFF. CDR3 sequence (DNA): TGCGCCAGCAGTAGACTCCGGGGGGGGGACAATGAGCAGTTCTTC.

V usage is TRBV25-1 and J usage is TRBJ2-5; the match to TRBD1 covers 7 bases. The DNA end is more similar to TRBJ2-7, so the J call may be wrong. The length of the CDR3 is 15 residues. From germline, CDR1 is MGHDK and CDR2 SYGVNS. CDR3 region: CASSDYRGPYYEQYF. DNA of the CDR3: TGTGCCAGCAGTGACTACAGGGGCCCATACTACGAGCAGTACTTC.

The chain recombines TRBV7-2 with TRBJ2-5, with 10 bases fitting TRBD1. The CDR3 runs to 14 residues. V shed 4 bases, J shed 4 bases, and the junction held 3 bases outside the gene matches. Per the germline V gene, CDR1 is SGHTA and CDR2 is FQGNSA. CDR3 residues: CASSSDRGRETQYF. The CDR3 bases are TGTGCCAGCAGCTCAGACAGGGGGCGAGAGACCCAGTACTTC.

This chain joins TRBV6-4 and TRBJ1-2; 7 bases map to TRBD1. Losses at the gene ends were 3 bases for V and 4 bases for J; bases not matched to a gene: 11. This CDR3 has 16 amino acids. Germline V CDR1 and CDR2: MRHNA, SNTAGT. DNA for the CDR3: TGTGCCAGCAGTGAGCTACCCACAGGGGACTTCTATGGCTACACCTTC. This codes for CASSELPTGDFYGYTF.

CDR3 sequence reads: CASSYRRTDTEAFF. CDR3 bases: TGTGCCAGCAGTTATCGGCGGACAGACACTGAAGCTTTCTTT. The chain combines TRBV6-5 with TRBJ1-1, with a possible D match to TRBD1 (6 bases). This CDR3 is built from 14 residues. Germline CDR1 and CDR2: MNHEY and SVGAGI. Trimming pared 3 bases from V and 3 bases from J, leaving 11 bases between.

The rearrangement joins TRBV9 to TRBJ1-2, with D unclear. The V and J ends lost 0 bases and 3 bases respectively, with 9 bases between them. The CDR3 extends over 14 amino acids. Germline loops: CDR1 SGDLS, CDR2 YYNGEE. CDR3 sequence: CASSVDRYDYGYTF. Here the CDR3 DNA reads TGTGCCAGCAGCGTAGATCGGTACGACTATGGCTACACCTTC.

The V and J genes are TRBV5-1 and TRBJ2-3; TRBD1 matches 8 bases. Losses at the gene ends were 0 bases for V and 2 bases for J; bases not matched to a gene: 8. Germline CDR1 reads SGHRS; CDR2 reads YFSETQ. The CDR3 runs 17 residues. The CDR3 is CASSLAVPDRATDTQYF. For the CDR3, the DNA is TGCGCCAGCAGCTTGGCCGTACCGGACAGGGCCACAGATACGCAGTATTTT.

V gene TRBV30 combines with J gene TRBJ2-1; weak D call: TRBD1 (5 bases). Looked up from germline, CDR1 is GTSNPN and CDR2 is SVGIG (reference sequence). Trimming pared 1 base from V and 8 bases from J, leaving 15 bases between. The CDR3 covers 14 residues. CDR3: CAWSAQGIFDEQFF. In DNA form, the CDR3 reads TGTGCCTGGAGTGCCCAGGGTATATTCGATGAGCAGTTCTTC.

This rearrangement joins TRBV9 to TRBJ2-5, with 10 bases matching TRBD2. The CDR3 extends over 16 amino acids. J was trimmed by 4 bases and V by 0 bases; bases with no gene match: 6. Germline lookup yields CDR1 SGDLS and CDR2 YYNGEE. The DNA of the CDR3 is TGTGCCAGCAGCGTAGCTATTACTAGCGGGGCAGAGACCCAGTACTTC. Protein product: CASSVAITSGAETQYF.

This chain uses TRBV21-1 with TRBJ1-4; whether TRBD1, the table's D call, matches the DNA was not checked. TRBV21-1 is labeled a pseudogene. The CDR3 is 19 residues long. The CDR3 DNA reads TGTGCCAGCAGCCCCCGGGACAGGATCGATTATGCAACTAATGAAAAACTGTTTTTT. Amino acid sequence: CASSPRDRIDYATNEKLFF.

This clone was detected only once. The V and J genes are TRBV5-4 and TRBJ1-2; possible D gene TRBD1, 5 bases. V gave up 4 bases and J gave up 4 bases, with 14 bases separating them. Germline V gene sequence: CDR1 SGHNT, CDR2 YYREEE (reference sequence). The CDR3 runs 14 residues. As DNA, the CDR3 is TGTGCCAGCAGCCCCGGAGGGACGGCCTATGGCTACACCTTC. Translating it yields CASSPGGTAYGYTF.

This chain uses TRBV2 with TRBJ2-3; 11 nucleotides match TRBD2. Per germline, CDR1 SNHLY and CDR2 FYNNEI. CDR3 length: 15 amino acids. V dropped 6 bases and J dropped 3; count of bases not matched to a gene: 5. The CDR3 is CASRELAGETDTQYF. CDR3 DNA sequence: TGTGCCAGCAGGGAACTAGCGGGGGAAACAGATACGCAGTATTTT. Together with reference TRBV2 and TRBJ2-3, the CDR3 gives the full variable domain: EPEVTQTPSHQVTQMGQEVILRCVPISNHLYFYWYRQILGQKVEFLVSFYNNEISEKSEIFDDQFSVERPDGSNFTLKIRSTKLEDSAMYFCASRELAGETDTQYFGPGTRLTVL.

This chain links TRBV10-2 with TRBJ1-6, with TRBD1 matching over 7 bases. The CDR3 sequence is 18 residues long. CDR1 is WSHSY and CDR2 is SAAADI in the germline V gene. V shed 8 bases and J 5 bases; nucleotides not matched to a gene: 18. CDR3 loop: CASGFRAPRQGNNSPLHF. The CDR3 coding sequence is TGCGCCAGCGGTTTTCGAGCTCCTCGACAGGGTAATAATTCACCCCTCCACTTT.

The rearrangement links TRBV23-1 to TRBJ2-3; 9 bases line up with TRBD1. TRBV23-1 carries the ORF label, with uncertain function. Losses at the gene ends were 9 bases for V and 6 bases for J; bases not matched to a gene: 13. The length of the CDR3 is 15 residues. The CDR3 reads CARFTRDRVRDTQYF. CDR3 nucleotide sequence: TGCGCCAGATTTACCCGGGACAGGGTTCGGGATACGCAGTATTTT.